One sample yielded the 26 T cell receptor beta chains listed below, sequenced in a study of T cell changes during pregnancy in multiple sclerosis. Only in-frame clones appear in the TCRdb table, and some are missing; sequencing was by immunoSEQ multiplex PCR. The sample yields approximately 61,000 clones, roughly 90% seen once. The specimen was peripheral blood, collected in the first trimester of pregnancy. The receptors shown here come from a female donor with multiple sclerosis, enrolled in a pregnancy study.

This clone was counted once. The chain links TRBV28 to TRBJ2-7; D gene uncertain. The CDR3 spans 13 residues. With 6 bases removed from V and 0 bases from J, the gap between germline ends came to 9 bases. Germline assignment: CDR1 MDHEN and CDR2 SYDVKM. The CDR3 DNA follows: TGTGCCAGCAGCCACACCAGCTCCTACGAGCAGTACTTC. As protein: CASSHTSSYEQYF.

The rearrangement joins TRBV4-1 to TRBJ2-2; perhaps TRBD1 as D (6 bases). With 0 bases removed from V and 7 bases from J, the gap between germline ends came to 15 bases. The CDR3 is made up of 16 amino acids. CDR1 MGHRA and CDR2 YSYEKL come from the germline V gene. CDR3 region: CASSQEQGGAGGELFF. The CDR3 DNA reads TGCGCCAGCAGCCAAGAACAGGGTGGGGCAGGCGGGGAGCTGTTTTTT.

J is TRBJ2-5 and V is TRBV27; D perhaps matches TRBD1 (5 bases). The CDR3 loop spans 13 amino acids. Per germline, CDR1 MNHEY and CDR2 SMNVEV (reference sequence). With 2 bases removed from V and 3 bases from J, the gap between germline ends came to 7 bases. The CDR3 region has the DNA TGTGCCAGCAGTTTAATAGGGGAAGAGACCCAGTACTTC. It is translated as CASSLIGEETQYF.

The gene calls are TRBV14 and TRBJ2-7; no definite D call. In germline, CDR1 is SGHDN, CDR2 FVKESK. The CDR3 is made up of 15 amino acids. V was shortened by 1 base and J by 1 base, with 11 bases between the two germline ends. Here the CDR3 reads CASSQGADPSYEQYF. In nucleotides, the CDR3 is TGTGCCAGCAGCCAAGGGGCCGATCCTTCCTACGAGCAGTACTTC.

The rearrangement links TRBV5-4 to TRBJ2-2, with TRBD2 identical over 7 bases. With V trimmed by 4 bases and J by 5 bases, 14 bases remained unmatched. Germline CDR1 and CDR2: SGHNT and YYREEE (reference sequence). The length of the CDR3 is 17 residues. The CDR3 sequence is CASSAGVGLSGTGELFF. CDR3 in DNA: TGTGCCAGCAGCGCGGGGGTAGGTCTTTCTGGAACCGGGGAGCTGTTTTTT.

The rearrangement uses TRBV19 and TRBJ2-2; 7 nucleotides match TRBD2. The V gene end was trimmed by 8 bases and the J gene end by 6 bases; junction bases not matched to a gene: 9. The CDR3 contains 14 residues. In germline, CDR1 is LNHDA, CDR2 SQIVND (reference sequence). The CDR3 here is CASLSGGLSGELFF. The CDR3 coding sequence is TGTGCCAGTCTCTCGGGGGGTCTTTCCGGGGAGCTGTTTTTT.

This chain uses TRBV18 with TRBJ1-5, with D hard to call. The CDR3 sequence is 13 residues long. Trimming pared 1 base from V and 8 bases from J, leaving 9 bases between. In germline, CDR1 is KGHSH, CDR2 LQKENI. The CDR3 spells CASSPQDGEPQHF. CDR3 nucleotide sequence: TGTGCCAGCTCACCACAAGACGGGGAGCCCCAGCATTTT.

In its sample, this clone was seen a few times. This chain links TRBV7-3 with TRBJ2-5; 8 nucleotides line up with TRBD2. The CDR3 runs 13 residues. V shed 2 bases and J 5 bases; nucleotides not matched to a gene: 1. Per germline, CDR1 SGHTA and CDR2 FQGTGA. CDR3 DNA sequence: TGTGCCAGCAGCTTACGGGAGGGGGAGACCCAGTACTTC. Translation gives CASSLREGETQYF.

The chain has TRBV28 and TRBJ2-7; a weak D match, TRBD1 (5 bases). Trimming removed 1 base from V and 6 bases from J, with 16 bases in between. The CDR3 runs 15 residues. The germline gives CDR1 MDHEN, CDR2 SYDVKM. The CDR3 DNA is TGTGCCAGCAGTTTATCAGGAAGGGGAAAGGGCGAGCAGTACTTC. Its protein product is CASSLSGRGKGEQYF.

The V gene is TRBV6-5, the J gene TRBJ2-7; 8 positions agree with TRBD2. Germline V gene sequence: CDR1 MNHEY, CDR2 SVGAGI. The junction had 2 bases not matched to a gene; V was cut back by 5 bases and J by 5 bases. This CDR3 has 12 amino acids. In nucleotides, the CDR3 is TGTGCCAGCAGTCTAGCGGGCGACGAGCAGTACTTC. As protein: CASSLAGDEQYF.

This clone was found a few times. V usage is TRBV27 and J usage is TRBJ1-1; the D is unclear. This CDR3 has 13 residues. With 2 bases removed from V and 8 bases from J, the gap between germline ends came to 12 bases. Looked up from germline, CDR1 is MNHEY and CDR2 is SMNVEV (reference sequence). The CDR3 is CASSLGGTREAFF. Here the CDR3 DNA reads TGTGCCAGCAGTTTAGGAGGTACACGAGAAGCTTTCTTT.

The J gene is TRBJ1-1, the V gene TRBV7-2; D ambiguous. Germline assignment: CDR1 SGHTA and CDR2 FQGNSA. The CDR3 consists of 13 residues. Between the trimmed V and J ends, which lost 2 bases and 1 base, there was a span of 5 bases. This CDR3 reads CASSLSGNTEAFF. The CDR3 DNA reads TGTGCCAGCAGCTTATCAGGGAACACTGAAGCTTTCTTT.

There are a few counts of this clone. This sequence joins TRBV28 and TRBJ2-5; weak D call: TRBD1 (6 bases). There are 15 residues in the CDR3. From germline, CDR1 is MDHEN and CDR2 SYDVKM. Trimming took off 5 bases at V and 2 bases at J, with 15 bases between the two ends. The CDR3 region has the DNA TGTGCCAGCAGTAGGAACAGGGCTCGGCAAGAGACCCAGTACTTC. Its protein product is CASSRNRARQETQYF.

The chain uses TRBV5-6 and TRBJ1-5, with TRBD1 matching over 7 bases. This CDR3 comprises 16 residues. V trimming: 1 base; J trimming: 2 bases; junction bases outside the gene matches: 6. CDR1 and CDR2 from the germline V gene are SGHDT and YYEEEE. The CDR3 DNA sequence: TGTGCCAGCAGCTTGACAGGGGACTTCGGCAATCAGCCCCAGCATTTT. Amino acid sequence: CASSLTGDFGNQPQHF.

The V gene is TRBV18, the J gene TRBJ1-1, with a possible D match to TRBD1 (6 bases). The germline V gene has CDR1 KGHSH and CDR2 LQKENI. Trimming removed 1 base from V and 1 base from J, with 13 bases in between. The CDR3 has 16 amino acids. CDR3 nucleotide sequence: TGTGCCAGCTCACCACGGGAAGGGACAACGAACACTGAAGCTTTCTTT. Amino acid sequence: CASSPREGTTNTEAFF.

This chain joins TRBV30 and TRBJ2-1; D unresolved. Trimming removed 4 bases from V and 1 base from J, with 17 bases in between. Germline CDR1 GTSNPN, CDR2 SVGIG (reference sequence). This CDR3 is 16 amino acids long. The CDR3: CAWTDTRRLSYNEQFF. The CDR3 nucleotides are TGTGCCTGGACCGACACCAGACGGTTATCCTACAATGAGCAGTTCTTC.

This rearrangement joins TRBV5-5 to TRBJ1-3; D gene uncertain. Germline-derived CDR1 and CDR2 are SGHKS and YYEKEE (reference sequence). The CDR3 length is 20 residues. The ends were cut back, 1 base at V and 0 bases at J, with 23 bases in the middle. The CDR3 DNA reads TGTGCCAGCAGCTTGTGGAGGTTGGGAGGAGGAGGACTCTCTGGAAACACCATATATTTT. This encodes CASSLWRLGGGGLSGNTIYF.

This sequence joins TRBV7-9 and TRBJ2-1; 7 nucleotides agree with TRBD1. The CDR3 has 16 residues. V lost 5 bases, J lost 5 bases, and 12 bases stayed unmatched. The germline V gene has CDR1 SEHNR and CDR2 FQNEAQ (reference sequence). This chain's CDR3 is CASSPGNRGHNNEQFF. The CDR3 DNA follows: TGTGCCAGCAGCCCGGGGAACAGGGGACACAACAATGAGCAGTTCTTC.

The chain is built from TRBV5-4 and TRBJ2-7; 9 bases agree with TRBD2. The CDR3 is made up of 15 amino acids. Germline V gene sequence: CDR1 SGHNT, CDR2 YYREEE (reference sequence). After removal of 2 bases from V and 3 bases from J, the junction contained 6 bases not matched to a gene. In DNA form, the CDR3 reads TGTGCCAGCAGCTTACGAGCGGGAGGTGGCTACGAGCAGTACTTC. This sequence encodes CASSLRAGGGYEQYF.

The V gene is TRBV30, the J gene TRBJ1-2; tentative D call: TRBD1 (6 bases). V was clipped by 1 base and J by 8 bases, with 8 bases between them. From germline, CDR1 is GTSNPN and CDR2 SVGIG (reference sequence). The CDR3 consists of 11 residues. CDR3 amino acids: CAWSATGGYTF. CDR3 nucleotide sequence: TGTGCCTGGAGTGCTACAGGGGGCTACACCTTC.

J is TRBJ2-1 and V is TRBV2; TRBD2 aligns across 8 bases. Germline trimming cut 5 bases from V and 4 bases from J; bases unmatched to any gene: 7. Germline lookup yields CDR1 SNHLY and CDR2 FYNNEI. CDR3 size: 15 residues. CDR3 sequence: CASSPFSGDYNEQFF. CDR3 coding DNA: TGTGCCAGCAGTCCCTTTAGCGGGGATTACAATGAGCAGTTCTTC.

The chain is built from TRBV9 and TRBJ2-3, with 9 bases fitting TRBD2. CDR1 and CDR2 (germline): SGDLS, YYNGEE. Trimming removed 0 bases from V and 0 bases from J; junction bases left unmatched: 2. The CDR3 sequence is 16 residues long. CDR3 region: CASSVASGGSTDTQYF. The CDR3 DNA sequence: TGTGCCAGCAGCGTAGCGAGCGGGGGGAGCACAGATACGCAGTATTTT.

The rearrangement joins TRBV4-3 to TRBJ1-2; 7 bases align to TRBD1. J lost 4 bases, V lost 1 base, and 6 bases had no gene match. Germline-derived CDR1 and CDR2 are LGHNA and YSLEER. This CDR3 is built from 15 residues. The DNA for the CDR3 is TGCGCCAGCAGCCAAGGACAGGGCCCGGGCTATGGCTACACCTTC. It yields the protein CASSQGQGPGYGYTF.

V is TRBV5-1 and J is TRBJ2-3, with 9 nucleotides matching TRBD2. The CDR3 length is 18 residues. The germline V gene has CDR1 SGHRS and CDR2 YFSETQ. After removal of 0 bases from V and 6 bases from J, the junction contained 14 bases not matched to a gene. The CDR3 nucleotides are TGCGCCAGCAGCTTGGGTAATAGCGGGAGAGGCTGGGCGGATACGCAGTATTTT. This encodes CASSLGNSGRGWADTQYF.

The CDR3 DNA reads TGCGCCAGCAGCCACCTTAAGGGGAGGGGAGGAGGAAACACCATATATTTT. This gives the protein CASSHLKGRGGGNTIYF. The rearrangement joins TRBV4-1 to TRBJ1-3; possibly TRBD1 for D (5 bases). Germline loops: CDR1 MGHRA, CDR2 YSYEKL. CDR3 length: 17 amino acids. With 3 bases removed from V and 4 bases from J, the gap between germline ends came to 19 bases.

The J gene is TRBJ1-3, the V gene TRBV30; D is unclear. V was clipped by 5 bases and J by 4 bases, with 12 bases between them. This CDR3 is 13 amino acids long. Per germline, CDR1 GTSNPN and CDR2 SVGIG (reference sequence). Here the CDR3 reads CAWAAGGGNTIYF. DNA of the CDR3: TGTGCCTGGGCGGCGGGAGGGGGAAACACCATATATTTT.